These T cell receptor beta chains were read from a single sample in a study of control samples from healthy donors and cancer patients. Sequencing used immunoSEQ multiplex PCR; TCRdb keeps in-frame clones, though not all of them. The table lists tens of thousands of clones, about 81% of them singletons, with about 38% in the top ten. Sequencing was performed on PBMCs. Receptor source: a man between 65 and 85 years old with lung cancer. The CDR3 runs from the conserved cysteine through the conserved F or W. A D gene is named only where the DNA matches it firmly. Clone size appears in some rows only: once, few, many, or a class for an expanded clone.

v_call: TRBV5-6
d_call: TRBD2
clone_size: -
j_call: TRBJ2-4
cdr3_nt: TGTGCCAGCAGCTGGAAAGGACTAGCGAATAACATTCAGTACTTC
cdr3_aa: CASSWKGLANNIQYF

v_call: TRBV27
d_call: TRBD1
clone_size: -
j_call: TRBJ2-7
cdr3_nt: TGTGCCAGCAGTTTTACGGGACAGCCTTACGAGCAGTACTTC
cdr3_aa: CASSFTGQPYEQYF

v_call: TRBV5-1
d_call: -
clone_size: many
j_call: TRBJ1-5
cdr3_nt: TGCGCCAGCAGCCCCGCGGGAGATCAGCCCCAGCATTTT
cdr3_aa: CASSPAGDQPQHF

v_call: TRBV6-1
d_call: TRBD2
clone_size: once
j_call: TRBJ2-3
cdr3_nt: TGTGCCAGCAGTGGGGTAGCGGGGGGGTCGAGCACAGATACGCAGTATTTT
cdr3_aa: CASSGVAGGSSTDTQYF

v_call: TRBV19
d_call: -
clone_size: -
j_call: TRBJ2-3
cdr3_nt: TGTGCCAGTAGTATAGATGGCACGACTGGCACAGATACGCAGTATTTT
cdr3_aa: CASSIDGTTGTDTQYF

v_call: TRBV19
d_call: -
clone_size: -
j_call: TRBJ1-4
cdr3_nt: TGTGCCAGCCGACCGACAGTTTCTAATGAAAAACTGTTTTTT
cdr3_aa: CASRPTVSNEKLFF

v_call: TRBV2
d_call: -
clone_size: few
j_call: TRBJ1-5
cdr3_nt: TGTGCCAGCAGTGGACAGAACAATCAGCCCCAGCATTTT
cdr3_aa: CASSGQNNQPQHF

v_call: TRBV18
d_call: -
clone_size: -
j_call: TRBJ2-1
cdr3_nt: TGTGCCAGCTCACCCTCGACAGGATCAAGCTCCTACAATGAGCAGTTCTTC
cdr3_aa: CASSPSTGSSSYNEQFF

v_call: TRBV18
d_call: TRBD1
clone_size: -
j_call: TRBJ1-4
cdr3_nt: TGTGCCAGCTCGTCGACAGGGAGGCCCAGTAATGAAAAACTGTTTTTT
cdr3_aa: CASSSTGRPSNEKLFF

v_call: TRBV24-1
d_call: TRBD2
clone_size: -
j_call: TRBJ2-5
cdr3_nt: TGTGCCACCAGTGATGGGACTAGCTACCAAGAGACCCAGTACTTC
cdr3_aa: CATSDGTSYQETQYF

v_call: TRBV30
d_call: -
clone_size: -
j_call: TRBJ1-2
cdr3_nt: TGTGCCTGGAGTGTAAGGTCCGTGGCAGGATACACCTTC
cdr3_aa: CAWSVRSVAGYTF